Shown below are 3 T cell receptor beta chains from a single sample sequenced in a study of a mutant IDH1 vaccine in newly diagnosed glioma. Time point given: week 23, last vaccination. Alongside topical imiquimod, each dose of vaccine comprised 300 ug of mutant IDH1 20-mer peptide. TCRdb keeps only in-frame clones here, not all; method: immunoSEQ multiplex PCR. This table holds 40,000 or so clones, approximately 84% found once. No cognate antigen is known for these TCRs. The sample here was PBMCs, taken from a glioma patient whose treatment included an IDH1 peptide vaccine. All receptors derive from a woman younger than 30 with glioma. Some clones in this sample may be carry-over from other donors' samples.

The CDR3 sequence: CASSQGLGGWQFF. The CDR3 DNA reads TGCGCCAGCAGCCAAGGGCTAGGGGGGTGGCAGTTCTTC. The V gene is TRBV4-3, the J gene TRBJ2-1, with D perhaps given as TRBD1 or TRBD2 (6 bases each). Germline CDR1 is LGHNA and CDR2 is YSLEER. This CDR3 is 13 amino acids long. With 1 base removed from V and 12 bases from J, the gap between germline ends came to 13 bases.

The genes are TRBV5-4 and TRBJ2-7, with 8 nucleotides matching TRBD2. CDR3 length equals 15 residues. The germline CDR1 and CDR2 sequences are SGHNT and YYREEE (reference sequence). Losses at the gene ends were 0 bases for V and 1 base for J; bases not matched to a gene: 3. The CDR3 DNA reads TGTGCCAGCAGCTTGGGCGGGGGGCTATCCTACGAGCAGTACTTC. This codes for CASSLGGGLSYEQYF.

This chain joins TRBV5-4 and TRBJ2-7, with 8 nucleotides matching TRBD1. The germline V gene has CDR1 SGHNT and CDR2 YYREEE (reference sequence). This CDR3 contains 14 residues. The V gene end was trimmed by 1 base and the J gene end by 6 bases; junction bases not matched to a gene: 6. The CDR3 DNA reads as TGTGCCAGCAGCTTGCCAGGGGGCCTGAGCGAGCAGTACTTC. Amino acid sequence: CASSLPGGLSEQYF.